Below are 13 T cell receptor beta chains sequenced from a single sample in a study of CXCR3-negative and CXCR3-positive naive CD8 T cells. Points from the study as a whole: In CXCR3-positive naive cells, the TRB CDR3s were more hydrophobic than in CXCR3-negative naive cells.

Libraries were UMI-labeled 5' RACE TRB cDNA. After re-calling the 5' RACE reads, TCRdb lists one entry per CDR3 protein, DNA absent. Recorded for this sample: around 140,000 distinct CDR3 sequences. These receptors have no known antigen. The sample was naive CXCR3+ CD8+ T cells from blood. Subset indicated: CD45RO-CCR7+CD27+CD95- naive CD8+ T cells expressing CXCR3 (TNR3+). Receptors originate from a human donor in good health. Some clones in this sample may be carry-over from other donors' samples.

This chain connects TRBV29-1 to TRBJ2-7. Germline V gene data show CDR1 as SQVTM and CDR2 as ANQGSEA. This CDR3 spans 11 amino acids. The CDR3 sequence: CSVGTAYEQYF.

The rearrangement joins TRBV18 to TRBJ2-7. Per germline, CDR1 KGHSH and CDR2 LQKENI. The length of the CDR3 is 14 residues. CDR3 residues: CASSPPGSSYEQYF. The full variable domain, rest sourced from reference TRBV18 and TRBJ2-7, is NAGVMQNPRHLVRRRGQEARLRCSPMKGHSHVYWYRQLPEEGLKFMVYLQKENIIDESGMPKERFSAEFPKEGPSILRIQQVVRGDSAAYFCASSPPGSSYEQYFGPGTRLTVT.

V is TRBV19 and J is TRBJ1-5. This CDR3 comprises 15 residues. CDR1 is LNHDA and CDR2 is SQIVND in the germline V gene (reference sequence). This chain's CDR3 is CASSRYGVSNQPQHF. Full variable domain (missing parts from reference TRBV19 and TRBJ1-5): DGGITQSPKYLFRKEGQNVTLSCEQNLNHDAMYWYRQDPGQGLRLIYYSQIVNDFQKGDIAEGYSVSREKKESFPLTVTSAQKNPTAFYLCASSRYGVSNQPQHFGDGTRLSIL.

V and J are TRBV7-2 and TRBJ2-7; TCRdb calls TRBD2, which cannot be checked without DNA. Germline-derived CDR1 and CDR2 are SGHTA and FQGNSA. This CDR3 is 15 amino acids long. CDR3 amino acids: CASSLAQTAVYEQYF.

The chain carries TRBV9 and TRBJ2-7. The CDR3 sequence is 13 residues long. Germline assignment: CDR1 SGDLS and CDR2 YYNGEE. The CDR3 is CASSLEASYEQYF. Full variable domain (remainder filled in from reference TRBV9 and TRBJ2-7): DSGVTQTPKHLITATGQRVTLRCSPRSGDLSVYWYQQSLDQGLQFLIQYYNGEERAKGNILERFSAQQFPDLHSELNLSSLELGDSALYFCASSLEASYEQYFGPGTRLTVT.

The chain couples TRBV7-3 to TRBJ2-7; TCRdb picks TRBD1, but there is no DNA to check that call. Germline CDR1 and CDR2: SGHTA and FQGTGA. The CDR3 is 14 amino acids. The CDR3 region is CASSGGQGDYEQYF.

The rearrangement joins TRBV5-1 to TRBJ2-7; with no DNA, the TCRdb D assignment of TRBD1 cannot be verified. This CDR3 has 13 residues. CDR1 is SGHRS and CDR2 is YFSETQ in the germline V gene. CDR3 sequence reads: CASNPGPGDEQYF.

The chain combines TRBV7-9 with TRBJ2-1; the D call of TRBD1 rests on TCRdb alone, since no DNA is present to check it. The CDR3 length is 15 residues. Germline lookup yields CDR1 SEHNR and CDR2 FQNEAQ (reference sequence). CDR3 region: CASTPNLNLYNEQFF.

This chain uses TRBV2 with TRBJ2-3; without DNA, the TCRdb call of TRBD1 cannot be checked. The germline V gene has CDR1 SNHLY and CDR2 FYNNEI. The CDR3 runs to 13 residues. CDR3 protein: CASRDRAGDTQYF.

The V and J genes are TRBV5-1 and TRBJ2-1. Germline CDR1 SGHRS, CDR2 YFSETQ. The length of the CDR3 is 15 residues. This chain's CDR3 is CASSAETKSYNEQFF. Full variable domain (remainder filled in from reference TRBV5-1 and TRBJ2-1): KAGVTQTPRYLIKTRGQQVTLSCSPISGHRSVSWYQQTPGQGLQFLFEYFSETQRNKGNFPGRFSGRQFSNSRSEMNVSTLELGDSALYLCASSAETKSYNEQFFGPGTRLTVL.

The rearrangement uses TRBV29-1 and TRBJ2-7; TCRdb's assignment of TRBD1 cannot be checked, as there is no DNA. This CDR3 comprises 13 residues. Germline loops: CDR1 SQVTM, CDR2 ANQGSEA. The CDR3 sequence: CSVTGDYSYEQYF.

The gene calls are TRBV29-1 and TRBJ1-2; TCRdb lists TRBD1, though no DNA is available to test this call. CDR1 and CDR2 from the germline V gene are SQVTM and ANQGSEA. The CDR3 extends over 14 amino acids. The CDR3 spells CSVGGPGDRYGYTF.

V is TRBV2 and J is TRBJ2-7; the D call of TRBD1 rests on TCRdb alone, since no DNA is present to check it. The CDR3 is 19 amino acids. From germline, CDR1 is SNHLY and CDR2 FYNNEI. The CDR3 sequence: CASSEAGDLGGGQAYEQYF.